The 14 T cell receptor beta chains below all came from one sample that was sequenced in a study of beta chain features in type 1 diabetes. Regarding the study as a whole: Researchers report that Type 1 diabetes patients had moderately but significantly shorter TCRB CDR3s across all four CD4+ subsets.

The sequenced template was cDNA made from the entire isolated RNA. Here immunoSEQ multiplex PCR was the method, and the copy in TCRdb shows in-frame clones only, minus some. There are more than 25,000 clones in the sample; roughly half occur only once, and approximately 0.33% lies in the top ten. Antigens of these TCRs are unknown. Sequencing was carried out using stem cell memory CD4+ T cells from blood. These receptors were taken from a man under 40 with type 1 diabetes.

The chain uses TRBV6-1 and TRBJ2-1; 10 nucleotides agree with TRBD1. The J segment lost 7 bases and the V segment lost 0 bases, leaving 6 bases of the junction unmatched. Germline V gene sequence: CDR1 MNHNS, CDR2 SASEGT. This CDR3 is 16 amino acids long. CDR3 nucleotides: TGTGCCAGCAGTGAAGCGCGGGGACAGGGGAGGAATGAGCAGTTCTTC. Protein product: CASSEARGQGRNEQFF.

This chain uses TRBV29-1 with TRBJ1-1, with TRBD1 as a possible D gene (6 bases). Germline V lookup: CDR1 SQVTM, CDR2 ANQGSEA. V was shortened by 7 bases and J by 0 bases, with 12 bases between the two germline ends. CDR3 length: 13 residues. The CDR3 here is CSGLGQMNTEAFF. The CDR3 DNA follows: TGCAGCGGCCTCGGACAGATGAACACTGAAGCTTTCTTT. The entire variable domain, with the rest obtained from reference TRBV29-1 and TRBJ1-1, is as follows: SAVISQKPSRDICQRGTSLTIQCQVDSQVTMMFWYRQQPGQSLTLIATANQGSEATYESGFVIDKFPISRPNLTFSTLTVSNMSPEDSSIYLCSGLGQMNTEAFFGQGTRLTVV.

The chain links TRBV19 to TRBJ1-1, with 7 bases lining up with TRBD1. V gave up 6 bases and J gave up 4 bases; unmatched junction bases: 17. Germline-derived CDR1 and CDR2 are LNHDA and SQIVND (reference sequence). CDR3 length: 17 amino acids. The chain's CDR3 is CASSSLTGLSRGTEAFF. CDR3 in DNA: TGTGCCAGTAGCTCACTGACAGGGCTCTCCAGGGGCACTGAAGCTTTCTTT.

This clone has only a few counts. Other nucleotide sequences in the sample specify the same CDR3. DNA of the CDR3: TGTGCCAGTAGCGGACAGGGAGGCAATCAGCCCCAGCATTTT. It codes for CASSGQGGNQPQHF. The chain combines TRBV19 with TRBJ1-5, with 8 bases matching TRBD1. Unmatched junction bases numbered 3, after V lost 6 bases and J lost 2 bases. The CDR3 totals 14 residues. Germline CDR1 LNHDA, CDR2 SQIVND (reference sequence).

This clone turned up a few times. V is TRBV6-5 and J is TRBJ2-7; tentatively, D is TRBD1 (5 bases). CDR1 is MNHEY and CDR2 is SVGAGI in the germline V gene. V shed 2 bases and J shed 5 bases, with 13 bases lying between them. This CDR3 is built from 14 residues. CDR3: CASSYRPDTNEQYF. The CDR3 DNA is TGTGCCAGCAGTTACCGTCCGGACACGAACGAGCAGTACTTC.

A few counts support this clone. The rearrangement uses TRBV5-1 and TRBJ2-1; 12 bases agree with TRBD2. The CDR3 consists of 16 residues. The ends lost 4 bases at V and 10 bases at J; junction bases unmatched: 12. Germline V gives CDR1 SGHRS, CDR2 YFSETQ. CDR3 in amino acids: CASSLQTSGRREEQFF. In nucleotides, the CDR3 is TGCGCCAGCAGCCTACAAACTAGCGGGAGGAGAGAGGAGCAGTTCTTC.

Only one count was recorded for this clone. The chain couples TRBV2 to TRBJ2-5; 7 bases are shared with TRBD1. This CDR3 has 15 amino acids. The germline V gene has CDR1 SNHLY and CDR2 FYNNEI. Trimming cost V 6 bases and J 2 bases; bases outside gene matches: 9. The DNA for the CDR3 is TGTGCCAGCAGCAAGTACAGGGGTGGGCAAGAGACCCAGTACTTC. Amino acids: CASSKYRGGQETQYF.

This rearrangement joins TRBV5-6 to TRBJ2-7; D unresolved. Trimming took off 0 bases at V and 1 base at J, with 8 bases between the two ends. CDR1 is SGHDT, CDR2 YYEEEE, per germline. This CDR3 has 14 residues. CDR3 amino acids: CASSLGGRSYEQYF. CDR3 sequence (DNA): TGTGCCAGCAGCTTGGGCGGCAGATCCTACGAGCAGTACTTC.

This clone was seen only a few times. The rearrangement links TRBV5-6 to TRBJ2-1, with 13 bases identical to TRBD2. The CDR3 extends over 19 amino acids. Germline CDR1 and CDR2: SGHDT and YYEEEE. V shed 2 bases, J shed 8 bases, and the junction held 16 bases outside the gene matches. CDR3 DNA sequence: TGTGCCAGCAGCTTCGGCGTGGGGAGCCGGACTAGCGGGGGCGATGAGCAGTTCTTC. This codes for CASSFGVGSRTSGGDEQFF. Looking up the rest from reference TRBV5-6 and TRBJ2-1 gives the full variable domain: DAGVTQSPTHLIKTRGQQVTLRCSPKSGHDTVSWYQQALGQGPQFIFQYYEEEERQRGNFPDRFSGHQFPNYSSELNVNALLLGDSALYLCASSFGVGSRTSGGDEQFFGPGTRLTVL.

The chain links TRBV7-9 to TRBJ2-1; the match to TRBD2 covers 7 bases. With V trimmed by 1 base and J by 5 bases, 5 bases remained unmatched. Germline CDR1 and CDR2: SEHNR and FQNEAQ (reference sequence). There are 15 residues in the CDR3. The CDR3 DNA reads TGTGCCAGCAGCTTAGACGGGAGGAAGGACAATGAGCAGTTCTTC. It encodes CASSLDGRKDNEQFF. The variable domain in full, completed from reference TRBV7-9 and TRBJ2-1, reads DTGVSQNPRHKITKRGQNVTFRCDPISEHNRLYWYRQTLGQGPEFLTYFQNEAQLEKSRLLSDRFSAERPKGSFSTLEIQRTEQGDSAMYLCASSLDGRKDNEQFFGPGTRLTVL.

This clone was detected only a few times. This sequence joins TRBV6-1 and TRBJ1-5, with TRBD1 identical over 9 bases. The trim removed 7 bases at V and 6 bases at J, leaving 10 bases unmatched. The germline V gene encodes CDR1 MNHNS and CDR2 SASEGT. The CDR3 consists of 15 residues. CDR3 protein: CASKGTGMTSQPQHF. The CDR3 nucleotides read TGTGCCAGCAAGGGGACAGGGATGACTAGTCAGCCCCAGCATTTT.

This clone was observed a few times. This chain uses TRBV10-3 with TRBJ2-3; TRBD1 is a possible D gene (6 bases). This CDR3 is built from 13 residues. Germline V gene sequence: CDR1 ENHRY, CDR2 SYGVKD. Trimming removed 0 bases at V and 5 bases at J, with 6 bases between. DNA for the CDR3: TGTGCCATCAGTGAGTCGACAGGAGATACGCAGTATTTT. It specifies CAISESTGDTQYF.

The chain employs TRBV19 and TRBJ2-7; 8 bases align to TRBD1. The CDR3 contains 13 residues. Trimming cost V 5 bases and J 2 bases; bases outside gene matches: 2. CDR1 LNHDA and CDR2 SQIVND come from the germline V gene (reference sequence). In DNA form, the CDR3 reads TGTGCCAGTAGTCCGGGACAGGCCTACGAGCAGTACTTC. Its protein is CASSPGQAYEQYF.

This clone was seen a few times. V is TRBV18 and J is TRBJ1-5; 8 positions agree with TRBD1. V was clipped by 3 bases and J by 1 base; unmatched bases: 5. Germline V CDR1 and CDR2: KGHSH, LQKENI. This CDR3 is built from 16 residues. The CDR3 loop reads CASSPRTGTSNQPQHF. DNA for the CDR3: TGTGCCAGCTCACCCCGGACAGGGACGAGCAATCAGCCCCAGCATTTT.